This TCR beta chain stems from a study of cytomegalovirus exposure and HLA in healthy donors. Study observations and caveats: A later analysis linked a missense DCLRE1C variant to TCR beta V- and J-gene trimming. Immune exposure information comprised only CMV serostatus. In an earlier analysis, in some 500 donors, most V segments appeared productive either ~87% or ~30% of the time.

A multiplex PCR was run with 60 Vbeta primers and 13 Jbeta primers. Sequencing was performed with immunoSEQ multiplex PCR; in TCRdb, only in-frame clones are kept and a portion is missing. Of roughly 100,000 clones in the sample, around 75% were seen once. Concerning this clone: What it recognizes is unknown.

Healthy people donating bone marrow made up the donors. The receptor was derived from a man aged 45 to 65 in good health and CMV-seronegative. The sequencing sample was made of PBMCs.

CDR3 protein: CASSSQGYNSPLHF. Written as DNA, the CDR3 is TGTGCCAGCAGCTCTCAGGGCTATAATTCACCCCTCCACTTT. The genes are TRBV5-6 and TRBJ1-6; weak D call: TRBD1 (5 bases). The CDR3 has 14 amino acids. Trimming pared 3 bases from V and 3 bases from J, leaving 7 bases between. The germline gives CDR1 SGHDT, CDR2 YYEEEE.